What follows are 18 T cell receptor beta chains derived from one specimen sequenced in a study of T cells of healthy individuals. TCRdb re-derived calls from the 5' RACE reads in MiXCR, one entry per CDR3 protein. Of 60,000 to 75,000 distinct CDR3 sequences listed, 15% to 20% were seen once; the top ten hold about 4.4%. These receptors all come from a human donor in good health.

This clonotype was picked up a small number of times. The chain has TRBV11-2 and TRBJ1-1, with D maybe TRBD1 (5 bases). Germline values: CDR1 SGHAT, CDR2 FQNNGV. CDR3 size: 15 residues. V lost 0 bases and J lost 3, with 11 bases in between. The CDR3 loop is CASSLEGRADTEAFF. The CDR3 nucleotides are TGTGCCAGCAGCTTAGAGGGCAGGGCGGACACTGAAGCTTTCTTT.

The gene calls are TRBV4-1 and TRBJ1-6; D gene unclear. This CDR3 contains 15 residues. The ends were cut back, 1 base at V and 10 bases at J, with 14 bases in the middle. Germline lookup yields CDR1 MGHRA and CDR2 YSYEKL. DNA for the CDR3: TGCGCCAGCAGCCAAGGAGCGGGCCTGCGATCACCCCTCCACTTT. Translation: CASSQGAGLRSPLHF.

The chain combines TRBV5-1 with TRBJ2-7, with D tentatively TRBD1 (6 bases). V lost 0 bases to trimming and J lost 4 bases, with 11 bases between them. Per the germline V gene, CDR1 is SGHRS and CDR2 is YFSETQ. The CDR3 spans 14 residues. The CDR3 is CASSLEQGVYEQYF. In DNA, the CDR3 is TGCGCCAGCAGCTTGGAACAGGGAGTATACGAGCAGTACTTC.

This clonotype showed up many times. V gene TRBV6-2 or TRBV6-3 combines with J gene TRBJ2-2, with 8 bases that match TRBD2. The junction had 12 bases not matched to a gene; V was cut back by 6 bases and J by 6 bases. The CDR3 covers 16 residues. The germline gives CDR1 MNHEY, CDR2 SVGEGT. CDR3 sequence: CASRLPQRERAGELFF. In DNA, the CDR3 is TGTGCCAGCAGACTACCCCAGCGGGAGAGGGCCGGGGAGCTGTTTTTT.

About this clonotype itself: Its ends do not fully match the called genes, so a read error is possible. CDR3 bases: TGTGCCAGCAGCTTGGGGGCCGTAGGAGAGACCCTGTACTTC. Translating it yields CASSLGAVGETLYF. The chain joins TRBV5-5 to TRBJ2-5; no clear D. The CDR3 is made up of 14 amino acids. CDR1 is SGHKS and CDR2 is YYEKEE in the germline V gene (reference sequence).

This clonotype showed up many times. The genes are TRBV24-1 and TRBJ2-7; D not resolved. The germline CDR1 and CDR2 sequences are KGHDR and SFDVKD. CDR3 length: 13 amino acids. Trimming pared 2 bases from V and 5 bases from J, leaving 9 bases between. The CDR3 region is CATSDSDADEQYF. DNA for the CDR3: TGTGCCACCAGTGATTCTGACGCAGACGAGCAGTACTTC.

This clonotype was seen a few times. The V and J genes are TRBV12-3 or TRBV12-4 and TRBJ1-2, with 7 bases aligning to TRBD1. The V and J ends lost 5 bases and 8 bases, in that order; junction bases with no gene match: 8. The length of the CDR3 is 13 residues. As DNA, the CDR3 is TGTGCCAGCAGTCCACAGACAGGGCAAGGCTACACCTTC. Protein product: CASSPQTGQGYTF.

As concerns this clonotype: This may stem from a read error, because a much larger clone lies one nucleotide away. The DNA of the CDR3 is TGCGCCAGCAGCCAAGAAAAGGGCGACGAGCAGTACTTC. Translation gives CASSQEKGDEQYF. The V gene is TRBV4-1, the J gene TRBJ2-7; no reliable D call. The CDR3 consists of 13 residues. The germline V gene has CDR1 MGHRA and CDR2 YSYEKL. Trimming took off 0 bases at V and 5 bases at J, with 8 bases between the two ends.

This clonotype was seen many times. The V gene is TRBV6-4, the J gene TRBJ2-1; 10 bases line up with TRBD2. Looked up from germline, CDR1 is MRHNA and CDR2 is SNTAGT. The CDR3 runs to 15 residues. The junction had 8 bases not matched to a gene; V was cut back by 5 bases and J by 7 bases. The DNA for the CDR3 is TGTGCCAGCAGTAGGAGCGGGGGGGCCGCAAATGAGCAGTTCTTC. Its protein is CASSRSGGAANEQFF.

This clonotype was seen ten or more times. The rearrangement joins TRBV7-2 to TRBJ2-1; a weak D match, TRBD2 (6 bases). Germline V lookup: CDR1 SGHTA, CDR2 FQGNSA. The CDR3 extends over 15 amino acids. V gave up 4 bases and J gave up 4 bases, with 14 bases separating them. The CDR3 region has the DNA TGTGCCAGCAGCTGGACTTTTGGGACTTACAATGAGCAGTTCTTC. It yields the protein CASSWTFGTYNEQFF.

CDR3 nucleotide sequence: TGTGCCAGCTCCCTCGGGGTTTGGGAGACCCAGTACTTC. This translates into CASSLGVWETQYF. The chain couples TRBV12-3 or TRBV12-4 to TRBJ2-5, with D maybe TRBD2 (5 bases). The CDR3 covers 13 residues. Trimming removed 8 bases at V and 5 bases at J, with 15 bases between.

The chain uses TRBV7-9 and TRBJ2-3; 10 positions agree with TRBD2. Germline CDR1 reads SEHNR; CDR2 reads FQNEAQ (reference sequence). The CDR3 loop spans 15 amino acids. V lost 5 bases, J lost 3 bases, and 5 bases stayed unmatched. The CDR3 loop reads CASSMGLARTDTQYF. The CDR3 bases are TGTGCCAGCAGCATGGGACTAGCGCGAACAGATACGCAGTATTTT.

This clonotype has a handful of counts. The J gene is TRBJ1-1, the V gene TRBV2; D unresolved. The germline V gene encodes CDR1 SNHLY and CDR2 FYNNEI. V lost 0 bases to trimming and J lost 7 bases, with 9 bases between them. The CDR3 extends over 13 amino acids. CDR3 sequence (DNA): TGTGCCAGCAGTGAAGCGCACCGAGGTGAAGCTTTCTTT. It yields the protein CASSEAHRGEAFF.

The V call is TRBV9, the J call TRBJ2-1, with 8 bases aligning to TRBD2. V was clipped by 0 bases and J by 2 bases; unmatched bases: 1. CDR3 length equals 15 residues. CDR1 is SGDLS, CDR2 YYNGEE, per germline. The CDR3 coding sequence is TGTGCCAGCAGCGTAGCGGGAGGGCCCTACAATGAGCAGTTCTTC. It codes for CASSVAGGPYNEQFF.

The chain is built from TRBV12-3 or TRBV12-4 and TRBJ2-1; TRBD1 or TRBD2 may be the D gene (5 bases each). The CDR3 is 12 residues long. V was clipped by 3 bases and J by 9 bases, with 9 bases between them. CDR3 in DNA: TGTGCCAGCAGTTTTGGGGACGGTGAGCAGTTCTTC. This translates into CASSFGDGEQFF.

The gene calls are TRBV10-3 and TRBJ1-3; D unclear. This CDR3 is built from 16 residues. The germline V gene encodes CDR1 ENHRY and CDR2 SYGVKD. V was trimmed by 4 bases and J by 0 bases, leaving 13 bases between them. The CDR3 loop reads CAISGGGKISGNTIYF. CDR3 bases: TGTGCCATCAGTGGGGGAGGGAAGATCTCTGGAAACACCATATATTTT.

This clonotype was seen repeatedly, ten times or more. The chain links TRBV29-1 to TRBJ2-5, with unresolved D. Germline-derived CDR1 and CDR2 are SQVTM and ANQGSEA. This CDR3 spans 10 amino acids. With 3 bases removed from V and 5 bases from J, the gap between germline ends came to 4 bases. The CDR3 DNA reads as TGCAGCGTTGATGGGGAGACCCAGTACTTC. Its translation is CSVDGETQYF. Complete variable domain (other parts from reference TRBV29-1 and TRBJ2-5): SAVISQKPSRDICQRGTSLTIQCQVDSQVTMMFWYRQQPGQSLTLIATANQGSEATYESGFVIDKFPISRPNLTFSTLTVSNMSPEDSSIYLCSVDGETQYFGPGTRLLVL.

Within the sample, this clonotype is medium-sized. This CDR3 is CASSPLHGQYF. The CDR3 DNA follows: TGTGCCAGCAGCCCCCTCCACGGGCAGTATTTT. The V gene is TRBV11-2, the J gene TRBJ2-3; no clear D gene. Germline lookup yields CDR1 SGHAT and CDR2 FQNNGV. This CDR3 region has 11 residues. With 5 bases removed from V and 11 bases from J, the gap between germline ends came to 11 bases.